A single sample gave rise to the 20 T cell receptor beta chains below, sequenced in a study of blood T cells in healthy people across ages (dated by TCRdb to the mid-2010s). Libraries were constructed by 5' RACE. Sequencing used an Illumina HiSeq 2500. A second PCR of about 6 to 11 cycles was performed with a sample-barcoded 5' primer and a J-beta primer mix. Through fastp at Q25 and MiXCR, TCRdb rebuilt clones from the public reads, retaining in-frame beta chains. Every CDR3 protein is listed once, alongside the most common genes and DNA of its rows. The sample records roughly 640,000 distinct CDR3 sequences, approximately 30% of which are singletons. Clones ranked in the top ten supply around 16% of the sample. The sequenced material came from blood. The receptors come from a woman over 75 in good health.

There are many counts of this clonotype. The chain carries TRBV4-1 and TRBJ2-5, with 16 bases lining up with TRBD2. Trimming took 4 bases from V and 4 from J; bases not matched to a gene: 6. The CDR3 spans 17 residues. The germline gives CDR1 MGHRA, CDR2 YSYEKL. This chain's CDR3 is CASSLGTSGGAAETQYF. CDR3 nucleotides: TGCGCCAGCAGCCTTGGGACTAGCGGGGGGGCTGCAGAGACCCAGTACTTC.

This clonotype was found many times. This sequence joins TRBV7-3 and TRBJ2-3, with D unresolved. The germline V and J ends were trimmed by 5 bases and 0 bases, with 12 bases remaining between them. From germline, CDR1 is SGHTA and CDR2 FQGTGA. The CDR3 totals 15 residues. The CDR3 DNA follows: TGTGCCAGCAGCCCTAATGGGATGAGCACAGATACGCAGTATTTT. This sequence encodes CASSPNGMSTDTQYF.

The CDR3 nucleotides read TGTGCCAGCAGTGCCTCCCAGTTAGCCAAAAACATTCAGTACTTC. This encodes CASSASQLAKNIQYF. J is TRBJ2-4 and V is TRBV6-5; D gene unclear. The germline CDR1 and CDR2 sequences are MNHEY and SVGAGI. The CDR3 runs 15 residues. Trimming left V 5 bases short and J 0 bases short, with 11 bases between.

This clonotype was seen repeatedly, ten times or more. V usage is TRBV7-2 and J usage is TRBJ2-7; no firm D call. V was shortened by 4 bases and J by 5 bases, with 12 bases between the two germline ends. CDR1 is SGHTA, CDR2 FQGNSA, per germline. The CDR3 is 13 amino acids. The CDR3 nucleotides are TGTGCCAGCAGCTCGTATGACGTCCACGAGCAGTACTTC. Amino acids: CASSSYDVHEQYF.

This clonotype was recorded at least ten times. V and J are TRBV6-5 and TRBJ1-1; D is uncertain. CDR1 and CDR2 (germline): MNHEY, SVGAGI. The CDR3 totals 11 residues. The V and J ends lost 7 bases and 6 bases respectively, with 9 bases between them. DNA for the CDR3: TGTGCCAGCACCTATGGATCTGAAGCTTTCTTT. Translation: CASTYGSEAFF.

This sequence joins TRBV6-5 and TRBJ2-2; D remains ambiguous. The CDR3 totals 14 residues. CDR1 and CDR2 (germline): MNHEY, SVGAGI. Deletions cut 6 bases from V and 0 bases from J, with 8 bases between. The CDR3 spells CASSPDSNTGELFF. The CDR3 coding sequence is TGTGCCAGCAGCCCTGACTCGAACACCGGGGAGCTGTTTTTT.

This rearrangement joins TRBV12-3 or TRBV12-4 to TRBJ1-5, with a possible D match to TRBD1 (5 bases). Trimming took 3 bases from V and 6 from J, leaving 15 bases between them. The CDR3 contains 15 residues. The CDR3 protein is CASSLSGSRGQPQHF. CDR3 sequence (DNA): TGTGCCAGCAGTTTGTCAGGGAGTAGGGGTCAGCCCCAGCATTTT.

On this clonotype: One base away lies a much larger clone, so this may be a sequencing read error. CDR3 sequence reads: CASSYSHKQETQYF. In DNA, the CDR3 is TGTGCCAGCAGTTACTCCCATAAACAAGAGACCCAGTACTTC. V and J are TRBV6-5 and TRBJ2-5, with D hard to call. The germline V and J ends were trimmed by 0 bases and 2 bases, with 7 bases remaining between them. Germline-derived CDR1 and CDR2 are MNHEY and SVGAGI. The CDR3 loop spans 14 amino acids.

Comment on this clonotype: One base away lies a much larger clone, so this may be a sequencing read error. V usage is TRBV5-1 and J usage is TRBJ2-3; D is possibly TRBD1 or TRBD2 (5 bases each). The CDR3 is 16 residues long. The V end lost 3 bases, the J end lost 2 bases, and 16 bases lay between the germline ends. CDR1 SGHRS and CDR2 YFSETQ come from the germline V gene. This CDR3 is CASSWGRGTLTDTQYF. CDR3 nucleotide sequence: TGCGCCAGCAGCTGGGGACGAGGAACCCTCACAGATACGCAGTATTTT.

CDR3 loop: CASSTSGGASYADTQYF. In DNA form, the CDR3 reads TGTGCCAGCTCAACTAGCGGGGGGGCGTCGTACGCAGATACGCAGTATTTT. The J gene is TRBJ2-3, the V gene TRBV18; TRBD2 matches 13 bases. The CDR3 extends over 17 amino acids. Germline CDR1 reads KGHSH; CDR2 reads LQKENI. J gave up 4 bases and V 5 bases, and 9 bases lay outside the gene matches.

This clonotype has ten or more counts. This rearrangement joins TRBV5-1 to TRBJ1-2; D unclear. V was trimmed by 3 bases and J by 2 bases, leaving 5 bases between them. Germline V lookup: CDR1 SGHRS, CDR2 YFSETQ. The CDR3 length is 12 residues. The CDR3 coding sequence is TGCGCCAGCAGCTCTGACAACTATGGCTACACCTTC. Its translation: CASSSDNYGYTF.

This clonotype has a handful of counts. The V call is TRBV7-2, the J call TRBJ1-1; D not certain. Germline V gene data show CDR1 as SGHTA and CDR2 as FQGNSA. The length of the CDR3 is 18 residues. Trimming removed 4 bases from V and 0 bases from J, with 21 bases in between. The CDR3 is CASSSQPSRDNMNTEAFF. The CDR3 DNA sequence: TGTGCCAGCAGCTCACAACCTTCTCGAGACAACATGAACACTGAAGCTTTCTTT.

This clonotype was detected a few times. The rearrangement joins TRBV20-1 to TRBJ2-5; TRBD1 might be the D (6 bases). In germline, CDR1 is DFQATT, CDR2 SNEGSKA (reference sequence). The CDR3 loop spans 13 amino acids. Deletions cut 6 bases from V and 7 bases from J, with 18 bases between. The CDR3, as DNA: TGCAGTGCCTCGTCCACAGGGCTCCGGACCCAGTACTTC. Translation: CSASSTGLRTQYF.

The V call is TRBV12-2, the J call TRBJ2-1; whether TRBD1, the table's D call, matches the DNA was not checked. TRBV12-2 has pseudogene status. The CDR3 covers 14 residues. The DNA of the CDR3 is TGTGCAAGTCGCACAGGGACAGGGTGCAATGAGCAGTTCTTC. As protein: CASRTGTGCNEQFF.

This clonotype was observed at least ten times. The chain couples TRBV11-2 to TRBJ1-2, with D maybe TRBD1 (6 bases). Per the germline V gene, CDR1 is SGHAT and CDR2 is FQNNGV. CDR3 size: 13 residues. V dropped 5 bases and J dropped 6 bases, with 13 bases sitting between them. The CDR3 here is CASSLQGNHGYTF. The CDR3 nucleotides read TGTGCCAGCAGCCTACAGGGAAATCATGGCTACACCTTC.

The gene calls are TRBV5-1 and TRBJ2-3; 7 positions match TRBD2. Germline loops: CDR1 SGHRS, CDR2 YFSETQ. J gave up 0 bases and V 0 bases, and 4 bases lay outside the gene matches. The CDR3 is made up of 16 amino acids. CDR3 in amino acids: CASSLGLAFSTDTQYF. The CDR3 coding sequence is TGCGCCAGCAGCTTGGGACTAGCATTCAGCACAGATACGCAGTATTTT.

V and J are TRBV2 and TRBJ2-3; no reliable D call. Per germline, CDR1 SNHLY and CDR2 FYNNEI. This CDR3 region has 13 residues. V lost 7 bases to trimming and J lost 6 bases, with 14 bases between them. CDR3 coding DNA: TGTGCCAGCAAGATCCTTAGTGCCGATACGCAGTATTTT. Protein: CASKILSADTQYF.

The chain uses TRBV6-6 and TRBJ2-2; D may match TRBD1 or TRBD2 (5 bases each). The germline V gene encodes CDR1 MNHNY and CDR2 SVGAGI (reference sequence). The CDR3 runs to 16 residues. V dropped 6 bases and J dropped 7 bases, with 21 bases sitting between them. The CDR3 protein is CASSPPRGQSGGELFF. The CDR3 DNA follows: TGTGCCAGCAGCCCTCCTCGGGGCCAAAGTGGCGGGGAGCTGTTTTTT.

This clonotype was seen at least ten times. The chain couples TRBV7-2 to TRBJ1-2; possibly TRBD1 for D (5 bases). CDR3 length: 13 residues. V was clipped by 5 bases and J by 6 bases, with 13 bases between them. Germline values: CDR1 SGHTA, CDR2 FQGNSA. CDR3 bases: TGTGCCAGCAGCCCCCGCGGGGGAGATGGCTACACCTTC. Translated, it gives CASSPRGGDGYTF.

Here the CDR3 reads CASSLFISYNEQFF. CDR3 coding DNA: TGTGCCAGCAGTTTATTCATATCCTACAATGAGCAGTTCTTC. The V and J genes are TRBV6-1 and TRBJ2-1; D gene uncertain. The ends were cut back, 5 bases at V and 1 base at J, with 9 bases in the middle. CDR3 length: 14 amino acids. Per the germline V gene, CDR1 is MNHNS and CDR2 is SASEGT.